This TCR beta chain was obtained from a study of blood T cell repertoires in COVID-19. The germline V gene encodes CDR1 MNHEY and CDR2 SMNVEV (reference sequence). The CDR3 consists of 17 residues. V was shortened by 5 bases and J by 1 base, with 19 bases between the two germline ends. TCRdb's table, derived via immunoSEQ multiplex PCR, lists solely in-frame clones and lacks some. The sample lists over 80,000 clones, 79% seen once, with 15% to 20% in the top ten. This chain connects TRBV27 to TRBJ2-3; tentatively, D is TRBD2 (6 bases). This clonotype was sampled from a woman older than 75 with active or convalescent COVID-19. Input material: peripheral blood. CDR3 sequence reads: CASSPLGLAARTDTQYF. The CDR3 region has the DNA TGTGCCAGCAGTCCCCTGGGTTTAGCGGCCCGCACAGATACGCAGTATTTT.